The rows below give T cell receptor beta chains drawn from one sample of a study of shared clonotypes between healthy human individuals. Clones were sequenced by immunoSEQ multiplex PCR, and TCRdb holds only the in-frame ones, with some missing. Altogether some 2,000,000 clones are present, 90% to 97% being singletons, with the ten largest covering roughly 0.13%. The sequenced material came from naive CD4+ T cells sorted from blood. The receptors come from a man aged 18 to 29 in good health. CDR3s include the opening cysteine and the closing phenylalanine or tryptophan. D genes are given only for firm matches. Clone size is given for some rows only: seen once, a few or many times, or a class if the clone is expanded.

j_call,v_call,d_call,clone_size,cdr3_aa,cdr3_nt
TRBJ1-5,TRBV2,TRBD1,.,CAIQGEVGQPQHF,TGTGCCATACAGGGGGAGGTAGGTCAGCCCCAGCATTTT
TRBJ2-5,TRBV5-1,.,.,CASSPRPRVQETQYF,TGCGCCAGCAGCCCCAGGCCCAGGGTGCAAGAGACCCAGTACTTC
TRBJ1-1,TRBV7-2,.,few,CASSYTGPGAFF,TGTGCCAGCAGCTACACGGGGCCGGGGGCTTTCTTT
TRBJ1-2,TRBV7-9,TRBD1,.,CASSLPRTGDRDGYTF,TGTGCCAGCAGCTTACCCCGGACAGGGGATCGAGATGGCTACACCTTC
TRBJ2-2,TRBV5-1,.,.,CASSRQEAGELFF,TGCGCCAGCAGCCGACAGGAGGCCGGGGAGCTGTTTTTT
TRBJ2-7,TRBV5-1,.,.,CASTVGGSYEQYF,TGCGCCAGCACTGTCGGCGGTAGCTACGAGCAGTACTTC
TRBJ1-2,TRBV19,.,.,CASSARFGYTF,TGTGCCAGTAGTGCCCGGTTTGGCTACACCTTC
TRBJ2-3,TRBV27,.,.,CASSITGTTQYF,TGTGCCAGCAGTATCACAGGGACTACGCAGTATTTT
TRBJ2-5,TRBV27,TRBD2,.,CASSPMGLAYETQYF,TGTGCCAGCAGTCCTATGGGACTAGCGTATGAGACCCAGTACTTC
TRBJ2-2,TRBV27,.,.,CASRAAGRMNTGELFF,TGTGCCAGCAGAGCCGCAGGACGGATGAACACCGGGGAGCTGTTTTTT
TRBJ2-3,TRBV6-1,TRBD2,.,CASSGPPGLAGGIADTQYF,TGTGCCAGCAGTGGCCCCCCGGGACTAGCGGGAGGAATCGCAGATACGCAGTATTTT
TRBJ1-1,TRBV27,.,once,CASSKQGNTEAFF,TGTGCCAGCAGTAAACAGGGAAACACTGAAGCTTTCTTT
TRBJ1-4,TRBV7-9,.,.,CASSPQGLWGEKLFF,TGTGCCAGCAGCCCTCAGGGGCTGTGGGGTGAAAAACTGTTTTTT
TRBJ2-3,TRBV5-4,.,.,CASSLGGGKFITDTQYF,TGTGCCAGCAGCTTAGGTGGCGGGAAGTTTATCACAGATACGCAGTATTTT
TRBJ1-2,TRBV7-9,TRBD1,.,CASSFPGTGNVGYTF,TGTGCCAGCAGCTTTCCCGGGACAGGGAACGTTGGCTACACCTTC
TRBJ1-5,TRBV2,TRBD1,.,CASSGAGTGDQPQHF,TGTGCCAGCAGTGGGGCCGGGACAGGGGATCAGCCCCAGCATTTT
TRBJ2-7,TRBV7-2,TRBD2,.,CASSASGRLYEQYF,TGTGCCAGCAGCGCTAGCGGAAGACTCTACGAGCAGTACTTC
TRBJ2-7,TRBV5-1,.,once,CASSLADDRGGEQYF,TGCGCCAGCAGCTTGGCCGACGACAGGGGAGGGGAGCAGTACTTC
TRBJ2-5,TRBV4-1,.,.,CASSLSGHYQETQYF,TGCGCCAGCAGCCTGTCGGGACACTATCAAGAGACCCAGTACTTC
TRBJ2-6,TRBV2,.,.,CASRRDRSSGANVLTF,TGTGCCAGCAGACGGGACCGCAGCTCTGGGGCCAACGTCCTGACTTTC